These 31 T cell receptor beta chains were all obtained from the same sample, sequenced in a study of T cell responses to AZD1222 COVID-19 vaccine. Clones were read by immunoSEQ multiplex PCR, and TCRdb kept only the in-frame ones, dropping some. The sample has about 130,000 clones; roughly 85% are singletons. Sequencing was performed on peripheral blood, taken 28 days after the second AZD1222 dose. The receptors come from an adult who received the AZD1222 COVID-19 vaccine.

CDR3 nucleotides: TGCAGCGTTGAAGGGGCAGCTGGTTTGGTGGGGAGGGGCTATGGCTACACCTTC. It encodes CSVEGAAGLVGRGYGYTF. This rearrangement joins TRBV29-1 to TRBJ1-2; D may be TRBD1 (5 bases). This CDR3 has 18 residues. Germline CDR1 SQVTM, CDR2 ANQGSEA. Trimming removed 1 base from V and 4 bases from J, with 25 bases in between.

The chain links TRBV29-1 to TRBJ1-1, with 12 bases matching TRBD1. The V gene's germline CDR1 is SQVTM and CDR2 ANQGSEA. Losses at the gene ends were 5 bases for V and 5 bases for J; bases not matched to a gene: 9. The CDR3 has 15 residues. The CDR3 loop reads CSVRGQGAIQTEAFF. CDR3 in DNA: TGCAGCGTTCGGGGACAGGGGGCGATTCAGACTGAAGCTTTCTTT.

Details on this clone: Germline is not matched at one junction end, which may reflect a read error. The J gene is TRBJ2-5, the V gene TRBV3-1 (or the pseudogene TRBV3-2); D tentatively reads TRBD1 or TRBD2 (6 bases each). Germline loops: CDR1 LGHDT, CDR2 YNNKEL (reference sequence). This CDR3 contains 15 residues. CDR3 region: CASNQGGQGGETQYF. In nucleotides, the CDR3 is TGTGCCAGCAACCAAGGTGGCCAAGGGGGGGAGACCCAGTACTTC.

The chain links TRBV24-1 to TRBJ2-3; 9 bases match TRBD1. CDR3 length equals 16 residues. CDR1 is KGHDR and CDR2 is SFDVKD in the germline V gene. J lost 4 bases, V lost 3 bases, and 7 bases had no gene match. The CDR3 region is CATSDPQGAQADTQYF. CDR3 bases: TGTGCCACCAGTGATCCACAGGGGGCGCAGGCAGATACGCAGTATTTT.

J is TRBJ1-3 and V is TRBV9; 8 bases align to TRBD1. This CDR3 spans 14 amino acids. Trimming at V came to 0 bases and at J to 7 bases, leaving 3 bases not matched to a gene. CDR1 and CDR2 from the germline V gene are SGDLS and YYNGEE. CDR3 region: CASSVGTGRNTIYF. CDR3 sequence (DNA): TGTGCCAGCAGCGTAGGGACAGGGCGGAACACCATATATTTT. Based on the CDR3 plus reference TRBV9 and TRBJ1-3, the full variable domain is DSGVTQTPKHLITATGQRVTLRCSPRSGDLSVYWYQQSLDQGLQFLIQYYNGEERAKGNILERFSAQQFPDLHSELNLSSLELGDSALYFCASSVGTGRNTIYFGEGSWLTVV.

This chain links TRBV19 with TRBJ1-5, with D unclear. The germline V gene encodes CDR1 LNHDA and CDR2 SQIVND (reference sequence). The CDR3 totals 12 residues. V lost 6 bases and J lost 3, with 6 bases in between. The CDR3: CASRRHNQPQHF. The DNA of the CDR3 is TGTGCCAGTAGGAGACACAATCAGCCCCAGCATTTT.

This sequence joins TRBV9 and TRBJ1-5, with D unclear. This CDR3 is built from 13 residues. Trimming took off 4 bases at V and 3 bases at J, with 8 bases between the two ends. Germline V gene data show CDR1 as SGDLS and CDR2 as YYNGEE. In nucleotides, the CDR3 is TGTGCCAGCAGCATAAGTTTCAATCAGCCCCAGCATTTT. Amino acid sequence: CASSISFNQPQHF. The variable domain in full, completed from reference TRBV9 and TRBJ1-5, reads DSGVTQTPKHLITATGQRVTLRCSPRSGDLSVYWYQQSLDQGLQFLIQYYNGEERAKGNILERFSAQQFPDLHSELNLSSLELGDSALYFCASSISFNQPQHFGDGTRLSIL.

V gene TRBV11-2 combines with J gene TRBJ1-4; D is uncertain. V was trimmed by 5 bases and J by 8 bases, leaving 15 bases between them. This CDR3 has 14 residues. Germline loops: CDR1 SGHAT, CDR2 FQNNGV. CDR3 region: CASSNPFRKEKLFF. The DNA for the CDR3 is TGTGCCAGCAGCAACCCTTTTAGAAAAGAAAAACTGTTTTTT.

This clone showed up just once. This sequence joins TRBV3-1 (or the pseudogene TRBV3-2) and TRBJ2-1, with D tentatively TRBD1 or TRBD2 (6 bases each). Germline values: CDR1 LGHDT, CDR2 YNNKEL (reference sequence). CDR3 length equals 13 residues. Deletions cut 5 bases from V and 9 bases from J, with 14 bases between. The DNA of the CDR3 is TGTGCCAGCAGCGGCCCGGGGGCAAGTGAGCAGTTCTTC. Its translation is CASSGPGASEQFF.

The chain uses TRBV7-9 and TRBJ2-3; a weak D match, TRBD1 (6 bases). The CDR3 spans 15 residues. V lost 1 base, J lost 2 bases, and 10 bases lay in between. Looked up from germline, CDR1 is SEHNR and CDR2 is FQNEAQ (reference sequence). As DNA, the CDR3 is TGTGCCAGCAGCTTAGGGACAGTACCCACAGATACGCAGTATTTT. This translates into CASSLGTVPTDTQYF.

In this sample, this clone turned up once. J is TRBJ1-1 and V is TRBV7-9; D not certain. The CDR3 consists of 14 residues. Trimming cost V 1 base and J 6 bases, with 12 bases left between them. Germline assignment: CDR1 SEHNR and CDR2 FQNEAQ (reference sequence). In DNA, the CDR3 is TGTGCCAGCAGCTTAGACGGCAGGTTCCCTGAAGCTTTCTTT. It encodes CASSLDGRFPEAFF.

This clone was observed a single time. The gene calls are TRBV5-1 and TRBJ1-6; no definite D call. The CDR3 loop spans 13 amino acids. V lost 0 bases and J 7 bases, leaving 5 bases between the germline ends. Per germline, CDR1 SGHRS and CDR2 YFSETQ. The CDR3 DNA is TGCGCCAGCAGCTTGGCCGGGAATTCACCCCTCCACTTT. It encodes CASSLAGNSPLHF.

V is TRBV9 and J is TRBJ1-4; D unresolved. This CDR3 has 15 amino acids. The V gene's germline CDR1 is SGDLS and CDR2 YYNGEE. Trimming stripped 0 bases from V and 7 bases from J, with 13 bases between. The chain's CDR3 is CASSVVSGYGEKLFF. The CDR3, as DNA: TGTGCCAGCAGCGTAGTTTCCGGGTATGGTGAAAAACTGTTTTTT.

This clone was detected once. V gene TRBV30 combines with J gene TRBJ1-5; possible D gene TRBD1, 6 bases. CDR3 size: 12 residues. Per the germline V gene, CDR1 is GTSNPN and CDR2 is SVGIG (reference sequence). Trimming pared 5 bases from V and 3 bases from J, leaving 8 bases between. CDR3 residues: CAWGQYNQPQHF. The CDR3 region has the DNA TGTGCCTGGGGACAGTACAATCAGCCCCAGCATTTT.

This chain links TRBV7-2 with TRBJ2-7; no firm D call. CDR1 and CDR2 from the germline V gene are SGHTA and FQGNSA. The V end lost 0 bases, the J end lost 1 base, and 10 bases lay between the germline ends. The CDR3 covers 15 residues. DNA for the CDR3: TGTGCCAGCAGCTTAGCGAGCACGGATTCCTACGAGCAGTACTTC. Protein: CASSLASTDSYEQYF. Full variable domain (remainder filled in from reference TRBV7-2 and TRBJ2-7): GAGVSQSPSNKVTEKGKDVELRCDPISGHTALYWYRQSLGQGLEFLIYFQGNSAPDKSGLPSDRFSAERTGGSVSTLTIQRTQQEDSAVYLCASSLASTDSYEQYFGPGTRLTVT.

The gene calls are TRBV7-9 and TRBJ2-5, with D possibly TRBD1 on 5 matching bases. Between the trimmed V and J ends, which lost 2 bases and 1 base, there was a span of 8 bases. The CDR3 contains 14 residues. Per the germline V gene, CDR1 is SEHNR and CDR2 is FQNEAQ (reference sequence). CDR3 nucleotides: TGTGCCAGCAGCTTACAGGGTGTCCAAGAGACCCAGTACTTC. It translates to CASSLQGVQETQYF. Together with reference TRBV7-9 and TRBJ2-5, the CDR3 gives the full variable domain: DTGVSQNPRHKITKRGQNVTFRCDPISEHNRLYWYRQTLGQGPEFLTYFQNEAQLEKSRLLSDRFSAERPKGSFSTLEIQRTEQGDSAMYLCASSLQGVQETQYFGPGTRLLVL.

This chain uses TRBV6-4 with TRBJ1-5; TRBD1 aligns across 7 bases. In germline, CDR1 is MRHNA, CDR2 SNTAGT. V lost 2 bases to trimming and J lost 5 bases; unmatched junction nucleotides: 12. The CDR3 runs 17 residues. The CDR3 DNA sequence: TGTGCCAGCAGTGACCCACAGGGGCTGATTCTGGATCAGCCCCAGCATTTT. It specifies CASSDPQGLILDQPQHF.

The V call is TRBV3-1 (or the pseudogene TRBV3-2), the J call TRBJ2-6, with D perhaps TRBD2 (6 bases). The CDR3 consists of 16 residues. The germline V gene has CDR1 LGHDT and CDR2 YNNKEL (reference sequence). The V and J ends lost 3 bases and 1 base respectively, with 10 bases between them. Here the CDR3 reads CASSQNRGSGANVLTF. The CDR3 region has the DNA TGTGCCAGCAGCCAGAACCGGGGGTCTGGGGCCAACGTCCTGACTTTC.

V usage is TRBV9 and J usage is TRBJ2-3, with TRBD2 matching 7 bases. Trimming removed 1 base from V and 2 bases from J; junction bases left unmatched: 13. Germline lookup yields CDR1 SGDLS and CDR2 YYNGEE. The length of the CDR3 is 18 residues. The DNA for the CDR3 is TGTGCCAGCAGCGTACAAGCACCGGGACTATTCTCCACAGATACGCAGTATTTT. Its protein product is CASSVQAPGLFSTDTQYF.

The chain employs TRBV29-1 and TRBJ1-2, with D unresolved. This CDR3 spans 12 amino acids. Trimming stripped 7 bases from V and 1 base from J, with 10 bases between. Germline assignment: CDR1 SQVTM and CDR2 ANQGSEA. CDR3 sequence: CSATSLNYGYTF. The DNA of the CDR3 is TGCAGCGCTACCAGCCTTAACTATGGCTACACCTTC.

CDR3 sequence: CASSQGFGGTNEKLFF. CDR3 DNA sequence: TGCGCCAGCAGCCAAGGCTTCGGGGGGACTAATGAAAAACTGTTTTTT. The rearrangement uses TRBV4-3 and TRBJ1-4; D may be TRBD1 (5 bases). The CDR3 is made up of 16 amino acids. Between the trimmed V and J ends, which lost 1 base and 2 bases, there was a span of 11 bases. In germline, CDR1 is LGHNA, CDR2 YSLEER.

Only one count was recorded for this clone. The rearrangement links TRBV3-1 (or the pseudogene TRBV3-2) to TRBJ1-6, with D uncertain. The V end lost 1 base, the J end lost 9 bases, and 10 bases lay between the germline ends. Per the germline V gene, CDR1 is LGHDT and CDR2 is YNNKEL (reference sequence). The CDR3 consists of 14 residues. Here the CDR3 reads CASSQARGISPLHF. The CDR3 coding sequence is TGTGCCAGCAGCCAAGCGCGCGGTATTTCACCCCTCCACTTT.

The J gene is TRBJ1-2, the V gene TRBV5-1; D remains unclear. CDR3 length: 13 residues. Germline CDR1 SGHRS, CDR2 YFSETQ. The V end lost 1 base, the J end lost 6 bases, and 10 bases lay between the germline ends. The chain's CDR3 is CASSLLGRDGYTF. The CDR3 coding sequence is TGCGCCAGCAGCTTGCTGGGTAGGGATGGCTACACCTTC.

The chain uses TRBV9 and TRBJ1-6; 8 positions match TRBD1. Germline trimming cut 5 bases from V and 5 bases from J; bases unmatched to any gene: 3. Germline lookup yields CDR1 SGDLS and CDR2 YYNGEE. The CDR3 length is 14 residues. The CDR3 nucleotides read TGTGCCAGCAGGGGACAGGCTAATAATTCACCCCTCCACTTT. Amino acids: CASRGQANNSPLHF.

The gene calls are TRBV7-2 and TRBJ2-7; 8 nucleotides line up with TRBD1. CDR1 is SGHTA, CDR2 FQGNSA, per germline. The CDR3 has 16 amino acids. Trimming took 0 bases from V and 0 from J; bases not matched to a gene: 4. The CDR3 region has the DNA TGTGCCAGCAGCTTAGCGACAGGGGCCTTCTCCTACGAGCAGTACTTC. This sequence encodes CASSLATGAFSYEQYF.

The chain couples TRBV19 to TRBJ1-3; D uncertain. The CDR3 has 14 amino acids. Germline V gene data show CDR1 as LNHDA and CDR2 as SQIVND (reference sequence). Trimming shortened V by 7 bases and J by 5 bases, and 15 bases separated the two germline ends. Here the CDR3 DNA reads TGTGCCAGTACCCGAAGCGGCAGAAGAAACACCATATATTTT. This encodes CASTRSGRRNTIYF.

J is TRBJ2-1 and V is TRBV6-5, with a tentative D call TRBD2 (6 bases). Germline loops: CDR1 MNHEY, CDR2 SVGAGI. The CDR3 length is 14 residues. Trimming left V 0 bases short and J 4 bases short, with 7 bases between. The CDR3 DNA follows: TGTGCCAGCAGTTACTCGGGAGGTTACAATGAGCAGTTCTTC. Protein product: CASSYSGGYNEQFF.

The chain employs TRBV6-5 and TRBJ2-1; D not resolved. The V and J ends lost 4 bases and 5 bases respectively, with 18 bases between them. The CDR3 runs 16 residues. Germline V gene data show CDR1 as MNHEY and CDR2 as SVGAGI. CDR3 in amino acids: CASSSTTVRKNNEQFF. In DNA, the CDR3 is TGTGCCAGCAGTTCGACAACGGTTAGGAAGAACAATGAGCAGTTCTTC.

This clone was observed once. This chain links TRBV7-9 with TRBJ2-2; 8 bases agree with TRBD2. Unmatched junction bases numbered 6, after V lost 5 bases and J lost 1 base. Germline CDR1 reads SEHNR; CDR2 reads FQNEAQ (reference sequence). The CDR3 has 16 amino acids. The CDR3 sequence is CASSTPTSGNTGELFF. In DNA form, the CDR3 reads TGTGCCAGCAGCACCCCCACTAGCGGGAACACCGGGGAGCTGTTTTTT.

The V call is TRBV2, the J call TRBJ1-5; 10 positions match TRBD1. The CDR3 loop spans 15 amino acids. Germline-derived CDR1 and CDR2 are SNHLY and FYNNEI. V was clipped by 4 bases and J by 6 bases; unmatched bases: 6. The CDR3 nucleotides are TGTGCCAGCAGTGTCCGGACAGGGGGTAGTCAGCCCCAGCATTTT. Protein sequence: CASSVRTGGSQPQHF.

The rearrangement joins TRBV5-1 to TRBJ2-2, with D perhaps TRBD2 (6 bases). CDR1 and CDR2 (germline): SGHRS, YFSETQ. Trimming pared 4 bases from V and 2 bases from J, leaving 15 bases between. This CDR3 has 16 amino acids. The CDR3 reads CASSPGVTVNTGELFF. The CDR3 DNA reads as TGCGCCAGCAGCCCGGGGGTGACAGTAAACACCGGGGAGCTGTTTTTT.